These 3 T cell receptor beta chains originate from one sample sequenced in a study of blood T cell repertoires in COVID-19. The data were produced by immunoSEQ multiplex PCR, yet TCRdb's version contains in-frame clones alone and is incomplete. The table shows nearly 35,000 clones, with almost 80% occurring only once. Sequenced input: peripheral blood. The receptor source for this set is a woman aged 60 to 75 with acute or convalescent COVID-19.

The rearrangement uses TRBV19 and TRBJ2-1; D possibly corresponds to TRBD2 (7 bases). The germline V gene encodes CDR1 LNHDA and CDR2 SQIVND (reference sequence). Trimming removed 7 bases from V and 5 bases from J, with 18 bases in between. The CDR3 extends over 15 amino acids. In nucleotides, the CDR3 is TGTGCCAGTACATCAGGGGAGGGGAACCACAATGAGCAGTTCTTC. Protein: CASTSGEGNHNEQFF.

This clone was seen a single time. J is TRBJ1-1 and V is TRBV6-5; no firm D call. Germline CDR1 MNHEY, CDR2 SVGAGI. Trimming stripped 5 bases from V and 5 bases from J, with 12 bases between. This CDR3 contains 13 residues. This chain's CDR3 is CASSHRPTTEAFF. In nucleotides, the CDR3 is TGTGCCAGCAGTCACCGTCCTACTACTGAAGCTTTCTTT.

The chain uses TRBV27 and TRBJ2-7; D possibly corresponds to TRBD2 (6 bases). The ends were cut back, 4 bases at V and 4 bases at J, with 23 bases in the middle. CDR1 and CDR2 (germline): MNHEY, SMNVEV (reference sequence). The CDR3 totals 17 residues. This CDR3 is CASSSGPEGRGDYEQYF. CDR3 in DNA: TGTGCCAGCAGTTCGGGCCCGGAGGGACGGGGAGATTACGAGCAGTACTTC.